This entry lists 23 T cell receptor beta chains sequenced from one sample in a study of Graves' ophthalmopathy and Graves' hyperthyroidism. Investigators amplified TCR beta CDR3 regions from RNA transcripts. A first-round RT-PCR used HTBI primers, followed by a second-round multiplex PCR. Using its own MiXCR run on the multiplex PCR reads, TCRdb lists one record per CDR3 protein. The sample consists of 210,000 or so distinct CDR3 sequences, around 30% of them appearing once. Input material: peripheral blood. The source of these receptors is a man in his fifties or sixties with Graves' ophthalmopathy.

The chain uses TRBV11-2 and TRBJ2-7, with D maybe TRBD2 (5 bases). Trimming pared 5 bases from V and 2 bases from J, leaving 16 bases between. Germline loops: CDR1 SGHAT, CDR2 FQNNGV. This CDR3 spans 15 amino acids. CDR3: CASSPPTNPTYEQYF. The DNA for the CDR3 is TGTGCCAGCAGCCCACCGACTAACCCTACCTACGAGCAGTACTTC.

This clonotype was detected many times. This sequence joins TRBV3-1 and TRBJ1-2, with D possibly TRBD1 on 5 matching bases. CDR1 is LGHDT, CDR2 YNNKEL, per germline (reference sequence). The CDR3 sequence is 14 residues long. The V gene lost 0 bases and the J gene lost 2 bases, with 7 bases spanning the gap. CDR3 sequence reads: CASSQDWGNYGYTF. The DNA of the CDR3 is TGTGCCAGCAGCCAAGATTGGGGGAACTATGGCTACACCTTC.

Comments on this clonotype: Mismatch with germline at one junction end may stem from a read error. The chain links TRBV9 to TRBJ2-2; 10 nucleotides line up with TRBD2. Germline V gene data show CDR1 as SGDLS and CDR2 as YYNGEE. The CDR3 extends over 17 amino acids. CDR3 amino acids: CASSVAGGGPGTGELFF. The CDR3 nucleotides read TGTGCCAGCAGTGTAGCGGGGGGAGGGCCGGGCACCGGGGAGCTGTTTTTT.

This clonotype was found many times. J is TRBJ1-5 and V is TRBV30, with 7 bases fitting TRBD1. Per germline, CDR1 GTSNPN and CDR2 SVGIG (reference sequence). V shed 3 bases, J shed 4 bases, and the junction held 9 bases outside the gene matches. This CDR3 contains 15 residues. The CDR3 spells CAWSVAGTVNQPQHF. The CDR3 coding sequence is TGTGCCTGGAGCGTCGCCGGGACAGTAAATCAGCCCCAGCATTTT.

V is TRBV6-1 and J is TRBJ1-2, with 7 nucleotides matching TRBD1. Germline lookup yields CDR1 MNHNS and CDR2 SASEGT. This CDR3 has 13 amino acids. The V segment lost 7 bases and the J segment 4 bases; nucleotides outside the gene matches: 6. The CDR3 coding sequence is TGTGCCAGCAAGGCCAGGGGGATCTATGGCTACACCTTC. Its protein product is CASKARGIYGYTF.

The sample holds many counts of this clonotype. The chain joins TRBV12-3 or TRBV12-4 to TRBJ2-2; D call uncertain. This CDR3 contains 12 residues. The CDR3 loop reads CGVELNTGELFF. Written as DNA, the CDR3 is TGTGGGGTTGAGTTGAACACCGGGGAGCTGTTTTTT.

This clonotype was seen ten or more times. The chain is built from TRBV30 and TRBJ1-1; a weak D match, TRBD1 (5 bases). Looked up from germline, CDR1 is GTSNPN and CDR2 is SVGIG (reference sequence). The V end lost 3 bases, the J end lost 0 bases, and 17 bases lay between the germline ends. This CDR3 is built from 16 residues. Here the CDR3 reads CAWRGPGGGMNTEAFF. The CDR3 nucleotides read TGTGCCTGGAGAGGGCCCGGCGGGGGAATGAACACTGAAGCTTTCTTT.

The chain joins TRBV2 to TRBJ2-7; D gene unclear. In germline, CDR1 is SNHLY, CDR2 FYNNEI. The CDR3 has 15 amino acids. V gave up 3 bases and J gave up 2 bases, with 14 bases separating them. CDR3 DNA: TGTGCCAGCAGTGAGGGTCTTGGGTTTGCCTACGAGCAGTACTTC. Its protein product is CASSEGLGFAYEQYF. The full variable domain, completed using reference TRBV2 and TRBJ2-7, is EPEVTQTPSHQVTQMGQEVILRCVPISNHLYFYWYRQILGQKVEFLVSFYNNEISEKSEIFDDQFSVERPDGSNFTLKIRSTKLEDSAMYFCASSEGLGFAYEQYFGPGTRLTVT.

This clonotype was seen at least ten times. The chain's CDR3 is CSASKDRQLFF. The CDR3 DNA reads as TGCAGTGCTAGCAAGGACAGGCAGCTGTTTTTT. The chain recombines TRBV20-1 with TRBJ2-2, with 7 bases lining up with TRBD1. The CDR3 contains 11 residues. V shed 3 bases and J 12 bases; nucleotides not matched to a gene: 4. Germline V gene sequence: CDR1 DFQATT, CDR2 SNEGSKA (reference sequence).

This clonotype was counted ten times or more. The V call is TRBV7-2, the J call TRBJ1-5; D gene ambiguous. Germline loops: CDR1 SGHTA, CDR2 FQGNSA. V was pared by 2 bases and J by 2 bases, with 10 bases between. The CDR3 is 15 amino acids. The CDR3 sequence: CASSLSLTRNQPQHF. DNA for the CDR3: TGTGCCAGCAGCTTATCCCTTACCCGCAATCAGCCCCAGCATTTT.

This clonotype was found a few times. The chain is built from TRBV12-3 or TRBV12-4 and TRBJ2-7; 7 positions agree with TRBD2. The CDR3 has 13 residues. V dropped 5 bases and J dropped 6; count of bases not matched to a gene: 7. CDR3 sequence: CASSETSNFEQYF. The DNA of the CDR3 is TGTGCCAGCAGTGAGACTAGCAACTTCGAGCAGTACTTC.

In its sample, this clonotype was seen many times. J is TRBJ1-1 and V is TRBV6-2 or TRBV6-3; D not resolved. Trimming pared 4 bases from V and 6 bases from J, leaving 9 bases between. CDR3 length: 12 residues. Germline CDR1 MNHEY, CDR2 SVGEGT. In DNA form, the CDR3 reads TGTGCCAGCAGTTTCACCCTGGCTGAAGCTTTCTTT. Its translation: CASSFTLAEAFF.

The table lists this clonotype with many counts. The rearrangement joins TRBV28 to TRBJ2-7, with TRBD2 as a possible D gene (5 bases). From germline, CDR1 is MDHEN and CDR2 SYDVKM. The CDR3 runs 13 residues. With 5 bases removed from V and 3 bases from J, the gap between germline ends came to 11 bases. CDR3 DNA sequence: TGTGCCAGCAGTCCAGTCAGCGGCTACGAGCAGTACTTC. Translating it yields CASSPVSGYEQYF.

V is TRBV19 and J is TRBJ1-1, with TRBD1 matching 7 bases. This CDR3 region has 14 residues. CDR1 is LNHDA and CDR2 is SQIVND in the germline V gene (reference sequence). Losses at the gene ends were 11 bases for V and 0 bases for J; bases not matched to a gene: 9. CDR3 coding DNA: TGTGCCGCAGGGGGGGGGAGCATGAACACTGAAGCTTTCTTT. The encoded protein is CAAGGGSMNTEAFF.

This clonotype was seen repeatedly, ten times or more. The chain is built from TRBV7-3 and TRBJ2-1, with TRBD2 identical over 10 bases. V lost 0 bases and J lost 0; bases outside the gene matches: 2. Germline CDR1 and CDR2: SGHTA and FQGTGA. The CDR3 is 17 amino acids. CDR3 DNA: TGTGCCAGCAGCTTAACTAGCGGGAGGCCCTCCTACAATGAGCAGTTCTTC. Its translation: CASSLTSGRPSYNEQFF.

This clonotype was seen at least ten times. At one end, the junction sequence differs from germline, possibly due to a read error. The V call is TRBV28, the J call TRBJ2-5, with D possibly being TRBD1 (6 bases). In germline, CDR1 is MDHEN, CDR2 SYDVKM. The CDR3 is made up of 18 amino acids. CDR3 nucleotides: TGTGCCAGCAGTTCGCATTACCCCCCACAGGGCCCCCAAGGGACCCAGTACTTC. Encoded protein: CASSSHYPPQGPQGTQYF.

This clonotype was found many times. The chain recombines TRBV28 with TRBJ1-2; TRBD1 might be the D (5 bases). From germline, CDR1 is MDHEN and CDR2 SYDVKM. The CDR3 contains 14 residues. Deletions cut 11 bases from V and 5 bases from J, with 21 bases between. CDR3 sequence: CASTGLRGGYGYTF. Written as DNA, the CDR3 is TGTGCCTCGACGGGGCTCCGTGGGGGATATGGCTACACCTTC.

This clonotype has at least ten counts. CDR3 sequence: CSASRDRAGEQYF. The CDR3 DNA reads TGCAGTGCTAGTCGGGACAGGGCGGGCGAGCAGTACTTC. V gene TRBV20-1 combines with J gene TRBJ2-7; the match to TRBD1 covers 9 bases. CDR1 is DFQATT and CDR2 is SNEGSKA in the germline V gene (reference sequence). The CDR3 runs to 13 residues. V lost 3 bases to trimming and J lost 6 bases; unmatched junction nucleotides: 6.

There are many counts of this clonotype. The chain joins TRBV6-1 to TRBJ2-7, with D possibly called TRBD1 or TRBD2 (5 bases each). This CDR3 spans 15 amino acids. The germline gives CDR1 MNHNS, CDR2 SASEGT. V was shortened by 1 base and J by 3 bases, with 13 bases between the two germline ends. CDR3 DNA sequence: TGTGCCAGCAGTGAAGAGTTTTGGGGGAACTACGAGCAGTACTTC. The encoded protein is CASSEEFWGNYEQYF.

The gene calls are TRBV6-2 or TRBV6-3 and TRBJ2-7; D is possibly TRBD2 (6 bases). Germline V lookup: CDR1 MNHEY, CDR2 SVGEGT. CDR3 length: 14 residues. V was pared by 0 bases and J by 3 bases, with 9 bases between. The chain's CDR3 is CASSYSAGFYEQYF. The CDR3 DNA reads as TGTGCCAGCAGTTACTCGGCGGGATTCTACGAGCAGTACTTC.

The chain has TRBV7-3 and TRBJ2-7, with 7 bases that match TRBD1. Germline values: CDR1 SGHTA, CDR2 FQGTGA. V gave up 5 bases and J gave up 2 bases; unmatched junction bases: 12. This CDR3 spans 16 amino acids. DNA for the CDR3: TGTGCCAGCAGCCGCCAACTGACAGGGATCCCCTACGAGCAGTACTTC. The encoded protein is CASSRQLTGIPYEQYF.

This clonotype occurred many times. The chain is built from TRBV6-5 and TRBJ1-1; D not resolved. The CDR3 covers 14 residues. V gave up 3 bases and J gave up 3 bases, with 11 bases separating them. The germline V gene has CDR1 MNHEY and CDR2 SVGAGI. CDR3 region: CASSYRRRDTEAFF. CDR3 sequence (DNA): TGTGCCAGCAGTTATCGCCGACGGGACACTGAAGCTTTCTTT.

V usage is TRBV6-2 or TRBV6-3 and J usage is TRBJ2-7; 10 bases align to TRBD2. This CDR3 region has 15 residues. CDR1 is MNHEY and CDR2 is SVGEGT in the germline V gene. V gave up 5 bases and J gave up 6 bases; unmatched junction bases: 10. CDR3 residues: CASSPEREGLSEQYF. The CDR3 nucleotides read TGTGCCAGCAGTCCCGAGCGGGAGGGCCTCTCCGAGCAGTACTTC.